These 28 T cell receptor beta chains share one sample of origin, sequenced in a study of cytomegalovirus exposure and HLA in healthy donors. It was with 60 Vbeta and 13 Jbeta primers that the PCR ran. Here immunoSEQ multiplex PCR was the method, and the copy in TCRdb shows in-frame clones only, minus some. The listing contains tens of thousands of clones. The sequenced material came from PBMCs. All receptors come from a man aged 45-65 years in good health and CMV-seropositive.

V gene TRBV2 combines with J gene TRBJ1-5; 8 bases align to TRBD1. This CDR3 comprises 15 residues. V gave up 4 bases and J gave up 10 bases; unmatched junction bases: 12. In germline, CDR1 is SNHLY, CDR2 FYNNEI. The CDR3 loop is CASSGDRRVSAPQHF. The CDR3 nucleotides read TGTGCCAGCAGTGGGGACAGGAGAGTATCAGCTCCCCAGCATTTT. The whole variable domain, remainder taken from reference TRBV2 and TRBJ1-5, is EPEVTQTPSHQVTQMGQEVILRCVPISNHLYFYWYRQILGQKVEFLVSFYNNEISEKSEIFDDQFSVERPDGSNFTLKIRSTKLEDSAMYFCASSGDRRVSAPQHFGDGTRLSIL.

CDR3 coding DNA: TGTGCCACAGGACTAGTCTCCTACAATGAGCAGTTCTTC. Amino acids: CATGLVSYNEQFF. The chain joins TRBV10-3 to TRBJ2-1; the match to TRBD2 covers 7 bases. Germline lookup yields CDR1 ENHRY and CDR2 SYGVKD. This CDR3 comprises 13 residues. Trimming at V came to 10 bases and at J to 0 bases, leaving 3 bases not matched to a gene.

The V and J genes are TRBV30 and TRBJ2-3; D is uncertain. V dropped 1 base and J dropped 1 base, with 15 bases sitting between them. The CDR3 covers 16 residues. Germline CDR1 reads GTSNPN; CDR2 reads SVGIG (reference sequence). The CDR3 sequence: CAWSDPWLQGTDTQYF. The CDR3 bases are TGTGCCTGGAGTGACCCCTGGCTCCAGGGCACAGATACGCAGTATTTT.

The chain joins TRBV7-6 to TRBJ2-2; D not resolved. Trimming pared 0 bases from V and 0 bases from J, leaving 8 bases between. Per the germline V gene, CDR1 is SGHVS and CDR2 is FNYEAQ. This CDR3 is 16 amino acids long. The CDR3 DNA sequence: TGTGCCAGCAGCTTAGCTGCGTTGACGAACACCGGGGAGCTGTTTTTT. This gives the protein CASSLAALTNTGELFF.

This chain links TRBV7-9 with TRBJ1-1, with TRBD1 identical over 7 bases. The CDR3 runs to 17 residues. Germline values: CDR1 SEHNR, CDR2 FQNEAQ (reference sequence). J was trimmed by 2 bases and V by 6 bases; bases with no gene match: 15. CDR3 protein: CASRLRTWDRLNTEAFF. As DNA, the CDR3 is TGTGCCAGCAGGTTAAGGACCTGGGACAGACTCAACACTGAAGCTTTCTTT.

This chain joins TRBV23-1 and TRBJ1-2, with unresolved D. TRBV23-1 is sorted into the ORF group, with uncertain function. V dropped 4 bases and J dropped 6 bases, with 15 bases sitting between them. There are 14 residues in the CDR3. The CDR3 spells CASSREGLVHGYTF. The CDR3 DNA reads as TGCGCCAGCAGTCGGGAGGGATTGGTGCATGGCTACACCTTC.

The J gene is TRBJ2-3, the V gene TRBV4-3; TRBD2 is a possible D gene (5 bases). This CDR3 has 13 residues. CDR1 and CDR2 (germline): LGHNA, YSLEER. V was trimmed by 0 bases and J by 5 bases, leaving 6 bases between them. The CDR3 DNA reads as TGCGCCAGCAGCCAAGATCGGGGAGATACGCAGTATTTT. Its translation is CASSQDRGDTQYF.

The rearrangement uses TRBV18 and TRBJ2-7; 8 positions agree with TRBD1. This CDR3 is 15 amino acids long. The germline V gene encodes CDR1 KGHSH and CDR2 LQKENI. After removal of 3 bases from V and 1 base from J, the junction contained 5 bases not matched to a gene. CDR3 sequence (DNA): TGTGCCAGCTCACCTGGGACAGGTCCATCCTACGAGCAGTACTTC. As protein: CASSPGTGPSYEQYF. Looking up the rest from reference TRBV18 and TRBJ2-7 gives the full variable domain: NAGVMQNPRHLVRRRGQEARLRCSPMKGHSHVYWYRQLPEEGLKFMVYLQKENIIDESGMPKERFSAEFPKEGPSILRIQQVVRGDSAAYFCASSPGTGPSYEQYFGPGTRLTVT.

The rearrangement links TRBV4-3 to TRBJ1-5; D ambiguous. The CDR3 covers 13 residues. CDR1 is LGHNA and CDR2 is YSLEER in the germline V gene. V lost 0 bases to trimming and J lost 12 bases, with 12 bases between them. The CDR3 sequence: CASSQDPGANQHF. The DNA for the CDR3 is TGCGCCAGCAGCCAAGACCCGGGTGCTAACCAGCATTTT.

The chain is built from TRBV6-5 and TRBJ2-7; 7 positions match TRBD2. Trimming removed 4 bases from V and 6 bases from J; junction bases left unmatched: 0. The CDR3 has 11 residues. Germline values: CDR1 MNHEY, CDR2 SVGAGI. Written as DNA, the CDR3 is TGTGCCAGCAGTTCGGGGGGCGAGCAGTACGTC. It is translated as CASSSGGEQYV.

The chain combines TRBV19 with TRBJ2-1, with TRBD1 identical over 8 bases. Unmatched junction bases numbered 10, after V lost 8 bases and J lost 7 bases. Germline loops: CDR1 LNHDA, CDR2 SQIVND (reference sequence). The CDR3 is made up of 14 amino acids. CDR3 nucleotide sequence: TGTGCCAGTGGTTCGAGACAGGGGTGGAATGAGCAGTTCTTC. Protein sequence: CASGSRQGWNEQFF.

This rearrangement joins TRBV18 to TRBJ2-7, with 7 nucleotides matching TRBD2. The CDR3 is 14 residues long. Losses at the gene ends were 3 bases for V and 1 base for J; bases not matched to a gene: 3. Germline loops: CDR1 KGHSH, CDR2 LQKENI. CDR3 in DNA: TGTGCCAGCTCACCCGCTAGCGGTTCCTACGAGCAGTACTTC. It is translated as CASSPASGSYEQYF.

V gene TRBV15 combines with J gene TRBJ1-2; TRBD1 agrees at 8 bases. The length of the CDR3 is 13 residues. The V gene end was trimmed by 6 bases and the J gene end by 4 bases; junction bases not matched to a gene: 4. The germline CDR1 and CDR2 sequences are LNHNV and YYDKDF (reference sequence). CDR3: CATSGQGSYGYTF. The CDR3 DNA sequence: TGTGCCACCAGTGGACAGGGTTCCTATGGCTACACCTTC.

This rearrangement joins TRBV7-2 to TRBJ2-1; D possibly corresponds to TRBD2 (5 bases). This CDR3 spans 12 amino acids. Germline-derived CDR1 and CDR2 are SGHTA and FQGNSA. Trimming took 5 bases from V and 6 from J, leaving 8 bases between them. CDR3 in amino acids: CASSRLANEQFF. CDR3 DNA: TGTGCCAGCAGCCGCCTAGCCAATGAGCAGTTCTTC.

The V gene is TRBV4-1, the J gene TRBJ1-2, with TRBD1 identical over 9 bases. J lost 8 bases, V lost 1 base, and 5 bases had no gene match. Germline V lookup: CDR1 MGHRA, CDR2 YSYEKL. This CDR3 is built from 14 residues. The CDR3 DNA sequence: TGCGCCAGCAGCCAAGGGGACAGGGCATGGGGCTACACCTTC. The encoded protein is CASSQGDRAWGYTF.

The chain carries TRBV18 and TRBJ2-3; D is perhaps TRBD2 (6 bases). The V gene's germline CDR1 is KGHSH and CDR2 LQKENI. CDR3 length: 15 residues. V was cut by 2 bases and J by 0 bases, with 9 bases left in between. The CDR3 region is CASSPAGTSTDTQYF. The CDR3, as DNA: TGTGCCAGCTCACCAGCGGGGACTAGCACAGATACGCAGTATTTT. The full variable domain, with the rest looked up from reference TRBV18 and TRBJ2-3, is NAGVMQNPRHLVRRRGQEARLRCSPMKGHSHVYWYRQLPEEGLKFMVYLQKENIIDESGMPKERFSAEFPKEGPSILRIQQVVRGDSAAYFCASSPAGTSTDTQYFGPGTRLTVL.

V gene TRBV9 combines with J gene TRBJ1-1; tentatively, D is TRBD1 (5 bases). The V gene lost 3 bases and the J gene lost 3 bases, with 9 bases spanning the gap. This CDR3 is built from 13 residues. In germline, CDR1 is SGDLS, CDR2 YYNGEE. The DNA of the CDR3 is TGTGCCAGCAGCGGGGGGAGGCACACTGAAGCTTTCTTT. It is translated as CASSGGRHTEAFF.

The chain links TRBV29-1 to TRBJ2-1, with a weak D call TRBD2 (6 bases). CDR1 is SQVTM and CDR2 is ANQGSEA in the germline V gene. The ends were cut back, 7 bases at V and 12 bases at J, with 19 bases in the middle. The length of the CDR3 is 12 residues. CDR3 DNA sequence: TGCAGCGGCGACGGGGGTACAAGATGGCAGTTCTTC. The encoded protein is CSGDGGTRWQFF.

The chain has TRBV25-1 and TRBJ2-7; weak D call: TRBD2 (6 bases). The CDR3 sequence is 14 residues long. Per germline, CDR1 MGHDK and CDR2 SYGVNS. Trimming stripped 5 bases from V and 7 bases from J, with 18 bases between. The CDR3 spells CASSPGGLFPEQYF. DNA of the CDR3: TGTGCCAGCAGTCCCGGGGGACTTTTCCCAGAGCAGTACTTC.

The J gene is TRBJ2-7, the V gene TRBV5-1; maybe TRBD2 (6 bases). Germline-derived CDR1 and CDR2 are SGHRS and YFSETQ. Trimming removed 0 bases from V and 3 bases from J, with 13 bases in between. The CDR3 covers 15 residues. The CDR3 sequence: CASSLEEGGGYEQYF. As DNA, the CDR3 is TGCGCCAGCAGCTTGGAGGAGGGCGGTGGCTACGAGCAGTACTTC.

Written as DNA, the CDR3 is TGTGCCAGCAGCCTAGGGACTAGCGGGAGGGGGGTGCAGTTCTTC. Translating it yields CASSLGTSGRGVQFF. The chain carries TRBV27 and TRBJ2-1; TRBD2 agrees at 16 bases. CDR3 length: 15 residues. Germline loops: CDR1 MNHEY, CDR2 SMNVEV (reference sequence). The trim removed 6 bases at V and 12 bases at J, leaving 8 bases unmatched.

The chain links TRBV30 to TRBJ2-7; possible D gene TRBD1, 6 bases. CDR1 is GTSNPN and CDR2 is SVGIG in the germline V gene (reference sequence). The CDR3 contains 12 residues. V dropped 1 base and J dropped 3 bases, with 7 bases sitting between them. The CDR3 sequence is CAWSEQGYEQYF. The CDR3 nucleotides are TGTGCCTGGAGTGAACAGGGCTACGAGCAGTACTTC.

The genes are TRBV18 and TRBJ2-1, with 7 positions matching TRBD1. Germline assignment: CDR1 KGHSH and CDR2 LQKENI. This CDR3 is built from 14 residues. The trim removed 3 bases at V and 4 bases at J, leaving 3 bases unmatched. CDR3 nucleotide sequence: TGTGCCAGCTCACCTCAGGGACAGTACAATGAGCAGTTCTTC. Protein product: CASSPQGQYNEQFF.

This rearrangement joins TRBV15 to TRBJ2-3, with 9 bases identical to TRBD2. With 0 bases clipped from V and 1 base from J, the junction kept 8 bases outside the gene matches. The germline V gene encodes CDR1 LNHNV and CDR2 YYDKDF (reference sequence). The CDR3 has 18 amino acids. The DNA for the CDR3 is TGTGCCACCAGCAGAGATAGGAGCCTAGCGGGACGCACAGATACGCAGTATTTT. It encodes CATSRDRSLAGRTDTQYF.

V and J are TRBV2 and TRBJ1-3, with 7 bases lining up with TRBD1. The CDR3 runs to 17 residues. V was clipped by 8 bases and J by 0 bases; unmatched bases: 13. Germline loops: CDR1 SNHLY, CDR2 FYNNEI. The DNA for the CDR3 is TGTGCCAGCCGACGCCTCCCCGGGACAGACTCTGGAAACACCATATATTTT. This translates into CASRRLPGTDSGNTIYF.

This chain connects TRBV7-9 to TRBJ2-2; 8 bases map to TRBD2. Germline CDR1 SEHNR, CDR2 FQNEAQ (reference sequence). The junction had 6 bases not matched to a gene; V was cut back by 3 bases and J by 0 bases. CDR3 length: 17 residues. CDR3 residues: CASSFAAGATNTGELFF. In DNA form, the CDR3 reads TGTGCCAGCAGCTTTGCAGCGGGAGCTACGAACACCGGGGAGCTGTTTTTT.

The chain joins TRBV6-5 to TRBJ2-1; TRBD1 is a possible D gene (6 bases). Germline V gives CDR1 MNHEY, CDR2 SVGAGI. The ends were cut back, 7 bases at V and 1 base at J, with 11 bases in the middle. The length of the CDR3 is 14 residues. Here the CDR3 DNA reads TGTGCCAGCACCTCGGACAGTTCCTACAATGAGCAGTTCTTC. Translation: CASTSDSSYNEQFF.

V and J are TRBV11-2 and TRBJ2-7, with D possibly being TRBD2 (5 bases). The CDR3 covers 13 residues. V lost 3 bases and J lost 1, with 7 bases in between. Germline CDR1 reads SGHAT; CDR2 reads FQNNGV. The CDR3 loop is CASSFGLSYEQYV. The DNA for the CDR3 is TGTGCCAGCAGCTTTGGACTTTCCTACGAGCAGTACGTC.